The clone carrying this TCR beta chain was counted between two and nine times. The TCRbeta library incorporated unique molecular identifiers. A single record per CDR3 protein comes from TCRdb applying MiXCR to the PCR reads. The data contain some 550,000 distinct CDR3 sequences, 15% to 20% of them singletons. This sample was taken from a study of T-cell reconstitution after alpha-beta-depleted transplantation in children. V was pared by 3 bases and J by 3 bases, with 6 bases of the junction left unmatched. The CDR3 is 15 residues long. Germline CDR1 DFQATT, CDR2 SNEGSKA (reference sequence). The input for sequencing was PBMCs from the stem cell graft donor, taken from the stem cell graft. The chain combines TRBV20-1 with TRBJ2-1, with 9 bases identical to TRBD2. The source of this sequence is a human donor who donated a stem cell graft to a child with acute lymphoblastic leukemia. The CDR3 DNA follows: TGCAGTGCTAGGGGAAGCGGGAGGAACTACAATGAGCAGTTCTTC. Translated: CSARGSGRNYNEQFF.